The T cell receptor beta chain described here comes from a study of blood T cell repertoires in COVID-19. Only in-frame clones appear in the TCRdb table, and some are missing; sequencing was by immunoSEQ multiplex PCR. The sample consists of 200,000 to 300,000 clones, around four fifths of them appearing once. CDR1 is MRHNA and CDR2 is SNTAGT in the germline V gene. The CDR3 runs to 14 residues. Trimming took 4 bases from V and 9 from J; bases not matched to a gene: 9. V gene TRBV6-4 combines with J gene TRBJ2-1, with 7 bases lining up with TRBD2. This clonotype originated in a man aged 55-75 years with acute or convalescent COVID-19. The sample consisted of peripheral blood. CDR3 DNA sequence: TGTGCCAGCAGTGGGCAGGGAGGGCGAGGTGAGCAGTTCTTC. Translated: CASSGQGGRGEQFF.